The next 17 T cell receptor beta chains were all read from a single sample in a study of blood T cells in healthy people across ages. A second PCR of 7 to 11 cycles used a sample-barcoded 5' primer and a J-beta primer mix. TCRdb analysed the 5' RACE reads with MiXCR anew, one entry per CDR3 protein. This sample has some 1,500,000 distinct CDR3 sequences, with roughly 43% found just once. What was sequenced was blood. These receptor sequences come from a young woman in good health.

The chain employs TRBV6-5 and TRBJ2-2; 8 positions match TRBD1. Germline lookup yields CDR1 MNHEY and CDR2 SVGAGI. The CDR3 totals 15 residues. V lost 6 bases, J lost 4 bases, and 7 bases stayed unmatched. CDR3 bases: TGTGCCAGCAGCTCACGGACAGGGTCCACCGGGGAGCTGTTTTTT. The encoded protein is CASSSRTGSTGELFF.

This clonotype has just a few counts. The chain employs TRBV6-2 or TRBV6-3 and TRBJ2-1, with TRBD2 identical over 10 bases. The CDR3 loop spans 18 amino acids. CDR1 MNHEY and CDR2 SVGEGT come from the germline V gene. Trimming took 0 bases from V and 8 from J; bases not matched to a gene: 13. The CDR3 nucleotides read TGTGCCAGCAGTTACTCGAATAGGGCCGGGACTAGCGCAGATGAGCAGTTCTTC. Its protein is CASSYSNRAGTSADEQFF.

This clonotype has ten or more counts. This chain connects TRBV12-3 or TRBV12-4 to TRBJ1-2; D call uncertain. Trimming stripped 5 bases from V and 0 bases from J, with 10 bases between. CDR3 size: 14 residues. CDR3 residues: CASSPPRTNYGYTF. CDR3 bases: TGTGCCAGCAGTCCCCCAAGGACTAACTATGGCTACACCTTC.

This chain links TRBV29-1 with TRBJ2-7, with D tentatively TRBD1 (5 bases). CDR1 and CDR2 from the germline V gene are SQVTM and ANQGSEA. The CDR3 covers 14 residues. The V end lost 1 base, the J end lost 0 bases, and 10 bases lay between the germline ends. The CDR3 loop reads CSVEGGHGSYEQYF. CDR3 coding DNA: TGCAGCGTTGAAGGCGGACACGGCTCCTACGAGCAGTACTTC.

This clonotype was counted only a few times. The genes are TRBV28 and TRBJ1-2, with a weak D call TRBD1 (5 bases). Germline V gene data show CDR1 as MDHEN and CDR2 as SYDVKM. The CDR3 is 13 amino acids. V dropped 3 bases and J dropped 8 bases, with 13 bases sitting between them. DNA of the CDR3: TGTGCCAGCAGTTTGCCCGTGTACAGGGGCTACACCTTC. This translates into CASSLPVYRGYTF.

The chain couples TRBV7-2 to TRBJ2-7, with TRBD2 matching over 9 bases. Germline V gene sequence: CDR1 SGHTA, CDR2 FQGNSA. The CDR3 covers 13 residues. Unmatched junction bases numbered 3, after V lost 7 bases and J lost 2 bases. This chain's CDR3 is CASTGLATYEQYF. The CDR3 nucleotides are TGTGCCAGCACCGGACTAGCGACCTACGAGCAGTACTTC.

This clonotype was recorded only once. The chain combines TRBV25-1 with TRBJ2-1, with TRBD1 identical over 10 bases. The germline V gene has CDR1 MGHDK and CDR2 SYGVNS. This CDR3 spans 15 amino acids. The V gene end was trimmed by 3 bases and the J gene end by 5 bases; junction bases not matched to a gene: 4. The CDR3 DNA is TGTGCCAGCAGTGATCCGGGACAGGGGAACAATGAGCAGTTCTTC. It yields the protein CASSDPGQGNNEQFF.

The gene calls are TRBV4-1 and TRBJ1-1, with D uncertain. Germline V gene sequence: CDR1 MGHRA, CDR2 YSYEKL. V was trimmed by 3 bases and J by 8 bases, leaving 10 bases between them. The CDR3 spans 12 residues. CDR3 sequence (DNA): TGCGCCAGCAGCCACGCGACGGAGGAAGCTTTCTTT. It is translated as CASSHATEEAFF.

The CDR3 loop reads CASSYPQTYTEAFF. CDR3 nucleotides: TGTGCCAGCAGTTACCCCCAAACTTACACTGAAGCTTTCTTT. The chain employs TRBV6-6 and TRBJ1-1, with D hard to call. The germline gives CDR1 MNHNY, CDR2 SVGAGI (reference sequence). Trimming removed 2 bases from V and 3 bases from J, with 10 bases in between. This CDR3 has 14 residues.

To note about this clonotype: The junction differs from germline at one of its ends, possibly a read error. The J gene is TRBJ2-3, the V gene TRBV7-9; D is perhaps TRBD2 (6 bases). The CDR3 totals 13 residues. Germline CDR1 and CDR2: SEHNR and FQNEAQ (reference sequence). The CDR3 region is CVSSTRDSFTQYF. The CDR3, as DNA: TGTGTCAGCAGCACCCGGGACTCGTTTACGCAGTATTTT.

This chain joins TRBV7-4 and TRBJ2-7; D not resolved. The CDR3 totals 14 residues. Between the trimmed V and J ends, which lost 6 bases and 6 bases, there was a span of 18 bases. Germline CDR1 is SGHVT and CDR2 is SQSDAQ. This CDR3 is CASRVAGVCCEQYF. In DNA, the CDR3 is TGTGCCAGCAGAGTAGCTGGAGTGTGTTGCGAGCAGTACTTC.

This clonotype was picked up a small number of times. The V gene is TRBV4-2, the J gene TRBJ2-1; TRBD2 matches at 15 bases. The germline V gene encodes CDR1 LGHNA and CDR2 YNFKEQ. CDR3 size: 14 residues. Trimming at V came to 7 bases and at J to 11 bases, leaving 6 bases not matched to a gene. CDR3 loop: CASKGTSGGSQQFF. The CDR3 DNA sequence: TGTGCCAGCAAGGGGACTAGCGGGGGGAGTCAGCAGTTCTTC.

The rearrangement links TRBV6-5 to TRBJ2-1; D is perhaps TRBD2 (6 bases). Germline values: CDR1 MNHEY, CDR2 SVGAGI. The CDR3 length is 13 residues. Trimming took off 6 bases at V and 9 bases at J, with 15 bases between the two ends. CDR3 in amino acids: CASRMGLHGEQFF. The CDR3 DNA sequence: TGTGCCAGCAGAATGGGACTGCACGGTGAGCAGTTCTTC.

The V gene is TRBV3-1, the J gene TRBJ2-1; 7 bases agree with TRBD2. The trim removed 4 bases at V and 2 bases at J, leaving 8 bases unmatched. This CDR3 is 16 amino acids long. The germline V gene has CDR1 LGHDT and CDR2 YNNKEL (reference sequence). This CDR3 reads CASSPITSATYNEQFF. CDR3 DNA: TGTGCCAGCAGCCCTATTACTAGCGCCACCTACAATGAGCAGTTCTTC.

This chain joins TRBV7-9 and TRBJ2-1, with TRBD1 identical over 8 bases. CDR3 length: 16 residues. CDR1 is SEHNR and CDR2 is FQNEAQ in the germline V gene (reference sequence). After removal of 5 bases from V and 5 bases from J, the junction contained 11 bases not matched to a gene. The CDR3 DNA reads TGTGCCAGCAGCCCCACTACGGGGGACAGGAACAATGAGCAGTTCTTC. Amino acid sequence: CASSPTTGDRNNEQFF.

The V call is TRBV13, the J call TRBJ1-1, with D maybe TRBD1 (6 bases). The CDR3 is made up of 11 amino acids. The ends were cut back, 4 bases at V and 11 bases at J, with 11 bases in the middle. CDR1 PRHDT and CDR2 FYEKMQ come from the germline V gene (reference sequence). CDR3 sequence reads: CASSSQGVAFF. CDR3 bases: TGTGCCAGCAGCTCACAGGGAGTCGCTTTCTTT.

This clonotype was counted a few times. The chain employs TRBV9 and TRBJ1-6; maybe TRBD1 (5 bases). The V gene's germline CDR1 is SGDLS and CDR2 YYNGEE. This CDR3 is built from 14 residues. V shed 4 bases and J shed 9 bases, with 14 bases lying between them. DNA for the CDR3: TGTGCCAGCAGCCCCCGAGAGACAGTTTCACCCCTCCACTTT. It translates to CASSPRETVSPLHF.